Listed below are T cell receptor beta chains from one sample, sequenced in a study of blood T cells in healthy people across ages. MiXCR was run by TCRdb on the 5' RACE reads, yielding one entry per CDR3 protein. Found here are 750,000 to 950,000 distinct CDR3 sequences, about 48% of them singletons; the top ten hold around 41%. The sequencing input was blood. The receptors stem from a man older than 75 in good health. Both conserved end residues are part of each CDR3. The order of the fields is D gene, J gene, clone size, V gene, CDR3 protein, CDR3 DNA. The D gene is left open where the match is weak. Not every row has a clone size; where given, it reads once, few, many or a size class.

D gene: TRBD2; J gene: TRBJ2-7; clone size: .; V gene: TRBV7-2; CDR3 protein: CASSPSAGGPSYEQYF; CDR3 DNA: TGTGCCAGCAGCCCATCGGCGGGAGGGCCCTCCTACGAGCAGTACTTC
D gene: .; J gene: TRBJ2-7; clone size: .; V gene: TRBV20-1; CDR3 protein: CSAERQVLPYEQYF; CDR3 DNA: TGCAGTGCGGAGCGACAGGTACTTCCCTACGAGCAGTACTTC
D gene: TRBD2; J gene: TRBJ2-1; clone size: .; V gene: TRBV11-2; CDR3 protein: CASIPLAGVWNEQFF; CDR3 DNA: TGTGCCAGCATACCCCTAGCGGGAGTGTGGAATGAGCAGTTCTTC
D gene: .; J gene: TRBJ2-1; clone size: .; V gene: TRBV29-1; CDR3 protein: CSVAYNERFF; CDR3 DNA: TGCAGCGTGGCCTACAATGAGCGGTTCTTC
D gene: TRBD1; J gene: TRBJ2-6; clone size: .; V gene: TRBV9; CDR3 protein: CASSAQTGTGRSGANVLTF; CDR3 DNA: TGTGCCAGCAGCGCCCAGACCGGGACAGGACGCTCTGGGGCCAACGTCCTGACTTTC
D gene: .; J gene: TRBJ1-2; clone size: .; V gene: TRBV6-5; CDR3 protein: CASSRTAGDTYGYTF; CDR3 DNA: TGTGCCAGCAGCCGCACTGCGGGGGACACCTATGGCTACACCTTC
D gene: .; J gene: TRBJ2-5; clone size: .; V gene: TRBV7-9; CDR3 protein: CASSLELGGRETQYF; CDR3 DNA: TGTGCCAGCAGCTTGGAACTGGGGGGGCGAGAGACCCAGTACTTC
D gene: TRBD2; J gene: TRBJ2-3; clone size: .; V gene: TRBV7-2; CDR3 protein: CASSPESGRSTDTQYF; CDR3 DNA: TGTGCCAGCAGCCCTGAAAGCGGGAGAAGCACAGATACGCAGTATTTT
D gene: .; J gene: TRBJ1-2; clone size: .; V gene: TRBV20-1; CDR3 protein: CSANRRGDYGYTF; CDR3 DNA: TGCAGTGCCAACCGGAGGGGGGACTATGGCTACACCTTC
D gene: TRBD1; J gene: TRBJ2-5; clone size: .; V gene: TRBV5-1; CDR3 protein: CASSPNIGQGRETQYF; CDR3 DNA: TGCGCCAGCAGCCCCAACATCGGACAGGGCCGGGAGACCCAGTACTTC
D gene: .; J gene: TRBJ2-7; clone size: .; V gene: TRBV12-3/TRBV12-4; CDR3 protein: CASRRTPWGDEQYF; CDR3 DNA: TGTGCCAGCAGGAGGACACCCTGGGGCGACGAGCAGTACTTC
D gene: TRBD1; J gene: TRBJ2-5; clone size: .; V gene: TRBV5-1; CDR3 protein: CASSTQGSRDQYF; CDR3 DNA: TGCGCCAGCAGCACACAGGGGAGCCGGGACCAGTACTTC
D gene: .; J gene: TRBJ1-2; clone size: .; V gene: TRBV6-1; CDR3 protein: CASRPPGTLFLGGYTF; CDR3 DNA: TGTGCCAGCCGCCCCCCAGGGACTCTCTTCCTGGGGGGCTACACCTTC
D gene: TRBD2; J gene: TRBJ2-1; clone size: .; V gene: TRBV3-1; CDR3 protein: CASSQDLLSGRRLQFF; CDR3 DNA: TGTGCCAGCAGCCAAGATCTTCTAAGCGGGAGACGGTTGCAGTTCTTC
D gene: .; J gene: TRBJ2-3; clone size: .; V gene: TRBV5-1; CDR3 protein: CASSFGTSGPTDTQYF; CDR3 DNA: TGCGCCAGCAGCTTCGGGACATCAGGTCCCACAGATACGCAGTATTTT
D gene: .; J gene: TRBJ1-1; clone size: .; V gene: TRBV24-1; CDR3 protein: CTTTNSLNTEAFF; CDR3 DNA: TGTACCACCACCAACAGCTTGAACACGGAAGCTTTCTTT
D gene: .; J gene: TRBJ2-3; clone size: .; V gene: TRBV5-1; CDR3 protein: CASTLGGTGITDTQYF; CDR3 DNA: TGCGCCAGCACCCTGGGGGGGACAGGCATCACGGATACGCAGTATTTT
D gene: TRBD2; J gene: TRBJ2-2; clone size: few; V gene: TRBV6-5; CDR3 protein: CASSLSGSKNTGELFF; CDR3 DNA: TGTGCCAGCAGTCTTAGCGGGAGCAAGAACACCGGGGAGCTGTTTTTT
D gene: TRBD1; J gene: TRBJ1-1; clone size: .; V gene: TRBV2; CDR3 protein: CASNQGALDTEAFF; CDR3 DNA: TGTGCCAGCAACCAGGGGGCACTTGACACTGAAGCTTTCTTT
D gene: TRBD2; J gene: TRBJ2-1; clone size: .; V gene: TRBV11-2; CDR3 protein: CASSQPSGFAPNEQFF; CDR3 DNA: TGTGCCAGCAGCCAACCTAGCGGGTTTGCCCCGAATGAGCAGTTCTTC
D gene: .; J gene: TRBJ1-2; clone size: few; V gene: TRBV5-1; CDR3 protein: CASSLDGSSTVGYTF; CDR3 DNA: TGCGCCAGCAGCCTCGACGGGTCATCTACCGTTGGCTACACCTTC
D gene: .; J gene: TRBJ1-6; clone size: .; V gene: TRBV20-1; CDR3 protein: CSASSLRDNINSPLHF; CDR3 DNA: TGCAGTGCTAGTAGCCTCCGGGACAATATAAATTCACCCCTCCACTTT
D gene: .; J gene: TRBJ2-1; clone size: .; V gene: TRBV5-1; CDR3 protein: CASSLFPNQEQFF; CDR3 DNA: TGCGCCAGCAGCTTGTTTCCCAACCAGGAGCAGTTCTTC
D gene: TRBD2; J gene: TRBJ2-1; clone size: .; V gene: TRBV20-1; CDR3 protein: CSANLWTSRNNEQFF; CDR3 DNA: TGCAGTGCCAACCTATGGACTAGCAGAAACAATGAGCAGTTCTTC
D gene: .; J gene: TRBJ2-7; clone size: .; V gene: TRBV29-1; CDR3 protein: CSTRWGDEQYF; CDR3 DNA: TGCAGCACCAGGTGGGGGGACGAGCAGTACTTC
D gene: .; J gene: TRBJ1-5; clone size: once; V gene: TRBV6-2/TRBV6-3; CDR3 protein: CASSFTLDQPQHF; CDR3 DNA: TGTGCCAGCAGTTTCACCTTGGATCAGCCCCAGCATTTT
D gene: TRBD1; J gene: TRBJ1-2; clone size: .; V gene: TRBV6-1; CDR3 protein: CARGRVQGPASNYGYTF; CDR3 DNA: TGTGCCAGGGGGCGGGTACAGGGGCCGGCTTCTAACTATGGCTACACCTTC
D gene: .; J gene: TRBJ2-3; clone size: .; V gene: TRBV25-1; CDR3 protein: CASSDKRTIHRYAYF; CDR3 DNA: TGTGCCAGCAGTGACAAAAGGACTATACACAGATACGCGTATTTT
D gene: .; J gene: TRBJ2-7; clone size: few; V gene: TRBV28; CDR3 protein: CASSLLGGLSYEQYF; CDR3 DNA: TGTGCCAGCAGTTTATTGGGGGGCCTCTCCTACGAGCAGTACTTC
D gene: TRBD2; J gene: TRBJ2-1; clone size: .; V gene: TRBV25-1; CDR3 protein: CASSTAGGSYNEQFF; CDR3 DNA: TGTGCCAGCAGTACGGCGGGAGGGTCCTACAATGAGCAGTTCTTC
D gene: TRBD1; J gene: TRBJ2-3; clone size: .; V gene: TRBV12-3/TRBV12-4; CDR3 protein: CASSLSGQAAQYF; CDR3 DNA: TGTGCCAGCAGTTTATCCGGACAGGCAGCGCAGTATTTT
D gene: TRBD1; J gene: TRBJ2-3; clone size: .; V gene: TRBV27; CDR3 protein: CASSSGTGEHRYAYF; CDR3 DNA: TGTGCCAGCAGTTCAGGGACAGGGGAGCACAGATACGCGTATTTT
D gene: .; J gene: TRBJ2-7; clone size: once; V gene: TRBV7-2; CDR3 protein: CASSLDSFWYEQYF; CDR3 DNA: TGTGCCAGCAGCTTGGACAGCTTCTGGTACGAGCAGTACTTC
D gene: .; J gene: TRBJ2-1; clone size: .; V gene: TRBV5-1; CDR3 protein: CASTLERWYNEQFF; CDR3 DNA: TGCGCCAGCACCTTGGAGCGGTGGTACAATGAGCAGTTCTTC
D gene: TRBD2; J gene: TRBJ2-1; clone size: .; V gene: TRBV5-1; CDR3 protein: CASSTGLAGPGNEQFF; CDR3 DNA: TGCGCCAGCAGCACAGGACTAGCGGGACCGGGGAATGAGCAGTTCTTC
D gene: .; J gene: TRBJ1-2; clone size: .; V gene: TRBV9; CDR3 protein: CASSVGVWAQNYGYTF; CDR3 DNA: TGTGCCAGCAGCGTAGGGGTTTGGGCGCAGAACTATGGCTACACCTTC
D gene: TRBD1; J gene: TRBJ2-3; clone size: .; V gene: TRBV7-2; CDR3 protein: CASSHQRTGEGTDTQYF; CDR3 DNA: TGTGCCAGCAGCCACCAACGGACAGGGGAAGGGACAGATACGCAGTATTTT
D gene: TRBD2; J gene: TRBJ2-7; clone size: few; V gene: TRBV5-1; CDR3 protein: CASSPGLAVHEQYF; CDR3 DNA: TGCGCCAGCAGCCCGGGACTAGCAGTCCACGAGCAGTACTTC
D gene: .; J gene: TRBJ1-5; clone size: once; V gene: TRBV7-9; CDR3 protein: CASSFTGAGGNQPQHF; CDR3 DNA: TGTGCCAGCAGCTTTACAGGAGCCGGTGGCAATCAGCCCCAGCATTTT
D gene: .; J gene: TRBJ1-1; clone size: many; V gene: TRBV18; CDR3 protein: CASSQGPNTEAFF; CDR3 DNA: TGTGCCAGCAGCCAAGGCCCGAATACTGAAGCTTTCTTT
D gene: .; J gene: TRBJ1-1; clone size: .; V gene: TRBV10-3; CDR3 protein: CAIRSLPNTEAFF; CDR3 DNA: TGTGCCATCAGATCTCTCCCGAACACTGAAGCTTTCTTT
D gene: .; J gene: TRBJ2-1; clone size: many; V gene: TRBV27; CDR3 protein: CASRRGPPGEQFF; CDR3 DNA: TGTGCCAGCAGGAGAGGGCCTCCGGGTGAGCAGTTCTTC
D gene: .; J gene: TRBJ2-7; clone size: .; V gene: TRBV20-1; CDR3 protein: CSARAEGNEQYF; CDR3 DNA: TGCAGTGCTAGAGCTGAAGGAAACGAGCAGTACTTC
D gene: .; J gene: TRBJ2-7; clone size: few; V gene: TRBV7-6; CDR3 protein: CASSLARGVGEQYF; CDR3 DNA: TGTGCCAGCAGCTTAGCGAGAGGCGTGGGCGAGCAGTACTTC
D gene: .; J gene: TRBJ1-1; clone size: .; V gene: TRBV20-1; CDR3 protein: CSARELQNTEAFF; CDR3 DNA: TGCAGTGCTAGAGAGCTACAGAACACTGAAGCTTTCTTT
D gene: TRBD1; J gene: TRBJ2-5; clone size: .; V gene: TRBV4-1; CDR3 protein: CASSQVGTVQETQYF; CDR3 DNA: TGCGCCAGCAGCCAAGTAGGGACAGTCCAAGAGACCCAGTACTTC